This T cell receptor beta chain was recorded in a study of blood T cell repertoires in COVID-19 (dated by TCRdb to 2020 to 2022). Turning to the overall study: The collaborator samples originated in the United States, Italy and Spain and spanned the acute and convalescent phases of COVID-19. The prospective study material was composed of cDNA or gDNA derived from T cells, B-cell-depleted T cells, or PBMCs. Deeply sampled blood TCRbeta repertoires from subjects exposed to, actively infected with, or recovered from COVID-19 were included in the dataset. The repertoires were released in a freely available public database intended as a resource for research on the immune response to SARS-CoV-2. Samples came from the ongoing ImmuneRACE study (first 160 participants) plus 1,254 subjects from 6 global collaborators. The sample metadata nearly always contained a de-identified subject ID, COVID-19 status, age in years and sex. Where available, HLA class I and class II types were taken from metadata supplied by the sample provider and were not determined by assay-based typing. Summary of the overall study and its limitations: How much clinical and demographic metadata was included differed by source and by participant, and the metadata was provided uncurated.

Comment on this clone: Its antigen has not been determined. There are no base qualities to consult, and no much larger clone falls within one base.

CDR1 KGHSH and CDR2 LQKENI are derived from the germline V gene. The CDR3 holds 16 amino acids from the cysteine to the phenylalanine. The entry retains the CDR3 DNA only, 48 bases that are in frame from base 1. Trimming removed 4 bases from V and 2 bases from J, leaving 17 bases between the germline ends. The immunoSEQ Assay, a bias-controlled multiplex PCR, was used to amplify TCRbeta CDR3 regions from genomic DNA. The authors' pipeline ran thus. The number of nucleated cells in each sample was estimated from the amplification of reference gene primers within the assay. Sequence reads were collapsed and filtered to measure the absolute abundance of every unique TCRbeta CDR3 rearrangement. Productive Simpson clonality was computed per sample as the square root of Simpson's diversity index over productive rearrangements. TCRdb limited this immuneACCESS table to in-frame rearrangements with V and J called. A share of clones is missing; checked studies link under half to unresolved V genes, and the rest is unexplained. V and J calls and clone size follow that table, whereas D and trimming were derived from the DNA. The sample table contains 150,000 to 200,000 clones; only one count was recorded for more than 75% of them. Together, the top ten hold about a sixth of the sample.

Participants in the prospective study were enrolled through a virtual design, were aged about 18 to 100 years, and lived in roughly 24 United States geographic areas. In the prospective study, participants were assigned to cohorts based on the clinical history participants reported in a screening survey and a study questionnaire. Mobile phlebotomists in the prospective study collected whole blood, serum and a nasopharyngeal or oropharyngeal swab from every participant. Additional blood draws and questionnaires over an approximately two-month period could optionally be provided by prospective study participants. Before DNA extraction, blood samples from the prospective study were shipped at room temperature or frozen.

The material sequenced was PBMCs or T cells enriched from blood (not recorded which). This sequence originates from a woman in her forties or fifties with acute COVID-19. The chain is encoded by TRBV18 joined to TRBJ1-1; perhaps TRBD1 is the D gene, with 6 bases matching. The CDR3 loop reads CASSRSALGTNTEAFF. The nucleotide sequence reads as follows: TGTGCCAGCTCACGCTCAGCCCTCGGGACAAACACTGAAGCTTTCTTT.